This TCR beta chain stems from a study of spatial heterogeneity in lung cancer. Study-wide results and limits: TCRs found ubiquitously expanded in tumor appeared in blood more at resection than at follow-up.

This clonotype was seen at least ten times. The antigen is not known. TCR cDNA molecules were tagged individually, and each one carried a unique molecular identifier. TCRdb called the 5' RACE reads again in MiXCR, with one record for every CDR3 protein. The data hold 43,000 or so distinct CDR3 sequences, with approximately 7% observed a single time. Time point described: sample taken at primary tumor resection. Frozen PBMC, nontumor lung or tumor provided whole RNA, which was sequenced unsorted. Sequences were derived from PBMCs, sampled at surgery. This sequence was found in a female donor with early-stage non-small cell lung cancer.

CDR3 bases: TGTGCCAGCAGCATCTCGACTGGGAATGAGCAGTTCTTC. This encodes CASSISTGNEQFF. V is TRBV7-9 and J is TRBJ2-1; D call uncertain. CDR1 SEHNR and CDR2 FQNEAQ come from the germline V gene (reference sequence). V lost 5 bases and J 7 bases, leaving 12 bases between the germline ends. The CDR3 has 13 amino acids.